The TCR beta chain described here comes from a study of shared clonotypes between healthy human individuals. TCRdb keeps only in-frame clones here, not all; method: immunoSEQ multiplex PCR. The profile shows some 2.1 million clones, over 85% of them singletons. The V gene lost 4 bases and the J gene lost 1 base, with 11 bases spanning the gap. This CDR3 has 14 residues. CDR1 is SGHNT and CDR2 is YYREEE in the germline V gene (reference sequence). This receptor was identified in a young man in good health. Material: naive CD4+ T cells sorted from blood. Regarding subset: CD45RA+ positively selected. This chain uses TRBV5-4 with TRBJ2-5, with a possible D match to TRBD1 (6 bases). The CDR3 protein is CASSPRTAQETQYF. The DNA for the CDR3 is TGTGCCAGCAGCCCTCGGACAGCCCAAGAGACCCAGTACTTC.